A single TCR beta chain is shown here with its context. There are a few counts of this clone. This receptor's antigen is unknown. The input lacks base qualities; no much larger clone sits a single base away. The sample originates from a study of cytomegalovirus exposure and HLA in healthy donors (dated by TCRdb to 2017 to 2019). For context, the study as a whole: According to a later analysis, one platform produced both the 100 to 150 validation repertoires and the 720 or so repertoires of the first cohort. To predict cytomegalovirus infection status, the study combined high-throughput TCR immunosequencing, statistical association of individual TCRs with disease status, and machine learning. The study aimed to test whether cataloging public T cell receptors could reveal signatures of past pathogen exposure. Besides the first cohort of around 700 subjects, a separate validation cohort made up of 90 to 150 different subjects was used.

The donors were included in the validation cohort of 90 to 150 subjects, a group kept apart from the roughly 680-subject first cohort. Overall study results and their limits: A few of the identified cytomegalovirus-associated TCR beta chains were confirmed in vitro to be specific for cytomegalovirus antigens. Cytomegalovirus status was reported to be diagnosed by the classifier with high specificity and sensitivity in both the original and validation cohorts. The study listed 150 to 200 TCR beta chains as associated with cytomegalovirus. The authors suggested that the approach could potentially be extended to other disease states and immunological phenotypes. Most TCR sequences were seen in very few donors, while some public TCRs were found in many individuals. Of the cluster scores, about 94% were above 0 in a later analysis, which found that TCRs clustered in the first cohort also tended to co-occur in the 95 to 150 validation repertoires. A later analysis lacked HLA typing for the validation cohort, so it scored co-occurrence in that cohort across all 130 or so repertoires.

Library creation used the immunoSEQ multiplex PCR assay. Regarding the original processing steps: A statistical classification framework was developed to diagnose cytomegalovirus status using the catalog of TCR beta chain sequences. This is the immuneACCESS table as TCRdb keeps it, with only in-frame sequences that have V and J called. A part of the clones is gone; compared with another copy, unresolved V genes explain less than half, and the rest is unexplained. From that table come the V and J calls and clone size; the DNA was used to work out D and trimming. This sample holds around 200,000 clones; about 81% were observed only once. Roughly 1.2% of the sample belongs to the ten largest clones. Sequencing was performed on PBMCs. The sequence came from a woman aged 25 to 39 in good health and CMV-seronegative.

The CDR3 in this case is CASSLRSGGAQHF. The sequenced DNA: TGCGCCAGCAGCTTGCGATCAGGGGGAGCCCAGCATTTT. Recombination linked TRBV5-1 to TRBJ1-5, with TRBD1 matching 7 junction bases. For this chain, trimming is 1 base at the V end and 11 bases at the J end, and the number of junction bases without a gene match is 6. The cysteine opens and the phenylalanine closes a CDR3 of 13 amino acids. Only CDR3 DNA remains: 39 bases, in frame from the first base. The CDR1 and CDR2 encoded by the germline V gene are SGHRS and YFSETQ.